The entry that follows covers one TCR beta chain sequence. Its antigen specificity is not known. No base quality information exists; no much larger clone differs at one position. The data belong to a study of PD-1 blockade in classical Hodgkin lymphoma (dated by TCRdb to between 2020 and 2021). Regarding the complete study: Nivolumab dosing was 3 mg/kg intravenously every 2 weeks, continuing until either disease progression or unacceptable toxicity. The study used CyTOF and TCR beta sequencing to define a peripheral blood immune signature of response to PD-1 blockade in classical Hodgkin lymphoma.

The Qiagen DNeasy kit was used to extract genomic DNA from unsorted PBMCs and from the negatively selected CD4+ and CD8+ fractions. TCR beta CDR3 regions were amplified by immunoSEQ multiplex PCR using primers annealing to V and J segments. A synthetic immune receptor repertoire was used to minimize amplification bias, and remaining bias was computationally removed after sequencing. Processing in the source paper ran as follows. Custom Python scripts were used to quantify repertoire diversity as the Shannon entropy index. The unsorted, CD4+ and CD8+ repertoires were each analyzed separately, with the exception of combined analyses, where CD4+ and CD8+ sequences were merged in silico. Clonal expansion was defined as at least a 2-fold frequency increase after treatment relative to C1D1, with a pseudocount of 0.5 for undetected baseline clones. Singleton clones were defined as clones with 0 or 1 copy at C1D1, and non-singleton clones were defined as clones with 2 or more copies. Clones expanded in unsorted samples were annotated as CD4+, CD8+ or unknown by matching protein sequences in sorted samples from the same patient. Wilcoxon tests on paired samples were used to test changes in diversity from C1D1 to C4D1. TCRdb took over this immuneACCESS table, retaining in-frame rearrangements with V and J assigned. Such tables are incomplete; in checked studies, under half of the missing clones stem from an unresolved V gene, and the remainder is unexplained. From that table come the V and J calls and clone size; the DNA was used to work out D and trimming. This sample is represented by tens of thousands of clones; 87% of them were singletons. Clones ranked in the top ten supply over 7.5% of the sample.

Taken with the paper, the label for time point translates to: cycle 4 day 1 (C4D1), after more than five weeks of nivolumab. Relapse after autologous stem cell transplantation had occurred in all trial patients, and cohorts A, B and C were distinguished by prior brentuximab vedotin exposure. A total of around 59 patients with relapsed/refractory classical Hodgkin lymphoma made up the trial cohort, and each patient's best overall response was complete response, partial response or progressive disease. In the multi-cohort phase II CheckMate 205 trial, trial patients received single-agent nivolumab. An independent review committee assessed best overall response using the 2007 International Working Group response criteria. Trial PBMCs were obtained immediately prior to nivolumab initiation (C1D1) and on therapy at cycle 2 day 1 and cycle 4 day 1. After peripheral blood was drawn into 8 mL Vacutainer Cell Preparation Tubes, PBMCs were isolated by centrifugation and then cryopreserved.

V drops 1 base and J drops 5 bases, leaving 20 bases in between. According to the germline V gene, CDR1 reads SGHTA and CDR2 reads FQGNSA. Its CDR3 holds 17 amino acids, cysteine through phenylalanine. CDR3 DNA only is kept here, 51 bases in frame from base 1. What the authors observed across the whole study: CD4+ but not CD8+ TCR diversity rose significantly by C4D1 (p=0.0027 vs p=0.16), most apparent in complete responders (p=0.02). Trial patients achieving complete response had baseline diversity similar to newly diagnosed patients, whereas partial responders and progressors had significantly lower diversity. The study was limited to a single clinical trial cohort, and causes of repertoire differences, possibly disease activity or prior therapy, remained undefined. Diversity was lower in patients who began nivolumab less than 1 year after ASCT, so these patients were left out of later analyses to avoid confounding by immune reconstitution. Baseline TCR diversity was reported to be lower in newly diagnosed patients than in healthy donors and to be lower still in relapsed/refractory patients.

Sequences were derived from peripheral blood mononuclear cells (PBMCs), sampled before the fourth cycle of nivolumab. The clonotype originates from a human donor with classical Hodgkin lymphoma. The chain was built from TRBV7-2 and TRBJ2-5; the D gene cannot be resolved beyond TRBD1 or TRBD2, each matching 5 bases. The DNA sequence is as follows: TGTGCCAGCAGCTTAGGTTTTGGGACCCTGGGTGGCGAGACCCAGTACTTC. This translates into CASSLGFGTLGGETQYF.